This T cell receptor (beta chain) was recorded in a study of cytomegalovirus exposure and HLA in healthy donors. About the study: A prior analysis found about 110 million unique TCR beta sequences from 170 million or so T cells. The early release's HLA-typed donors yielded some 85 million unique TCRs. Study results and limitations: After further analysis at a later stage, 16,951 TCR beta sequences were associated with HLA alleles at 0.05 false discovery rate. Some segments of the V type, notably TRBV6-2 and TRBV6-3, were excluded as indistinguishable.

The V gene's germline CDR1 is SGHNT and CDR2 YYREEE (reference sequence). The CDR3 contains 14 residues. Trimming shortened V by 2 bases and J by 5 bases, and 13 bases separated the two germline ends. Details on this clone: Its antigen is as yet unknown.

Primers for the PCR totalled 60 Vbeta and 13 Jbeta. Using immunoSEQ multiplex PCR, the repertoire was profiled, and TCRdb retains in-frame clones only, with some absent. This sample has approximately 210,000 clones; approximately 79% occur once, and the top ten carry around 1.6%. The sample taken for sequencing was PBMCs. The receptor was isolated from a girl between 10 and 17 years old in good health and CMV-seropositive. The rearrangement joins TRBV5-4 to TRBJ1-2, with D possibly matching TRBD1 (5 bases). The chain's CDR3 is CASSFFGAEYGYTF. For the CDR3, the DNA is TGTGCCAGCAGCTTTTTTGGGGCGGAATATGGCTACACCTTC.